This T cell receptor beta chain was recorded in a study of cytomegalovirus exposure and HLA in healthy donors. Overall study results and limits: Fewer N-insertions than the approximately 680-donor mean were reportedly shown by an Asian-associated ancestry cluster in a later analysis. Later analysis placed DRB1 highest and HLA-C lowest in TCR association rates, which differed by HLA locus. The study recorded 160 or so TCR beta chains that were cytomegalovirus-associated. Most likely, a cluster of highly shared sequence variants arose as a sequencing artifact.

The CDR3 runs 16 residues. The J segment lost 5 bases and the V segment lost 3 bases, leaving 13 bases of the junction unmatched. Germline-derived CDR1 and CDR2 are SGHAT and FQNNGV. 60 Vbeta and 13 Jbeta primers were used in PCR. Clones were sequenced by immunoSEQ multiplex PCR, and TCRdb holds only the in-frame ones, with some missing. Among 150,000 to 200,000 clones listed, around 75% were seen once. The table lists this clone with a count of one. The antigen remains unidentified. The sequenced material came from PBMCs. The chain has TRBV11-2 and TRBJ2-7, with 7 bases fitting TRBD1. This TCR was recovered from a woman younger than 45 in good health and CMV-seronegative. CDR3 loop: CASSFSGFGQVNEQYF. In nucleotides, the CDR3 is TGTGCCAGCAGCTTCTCAGGGTTCGGACAGGTCAACGAGCAGTACTTC.